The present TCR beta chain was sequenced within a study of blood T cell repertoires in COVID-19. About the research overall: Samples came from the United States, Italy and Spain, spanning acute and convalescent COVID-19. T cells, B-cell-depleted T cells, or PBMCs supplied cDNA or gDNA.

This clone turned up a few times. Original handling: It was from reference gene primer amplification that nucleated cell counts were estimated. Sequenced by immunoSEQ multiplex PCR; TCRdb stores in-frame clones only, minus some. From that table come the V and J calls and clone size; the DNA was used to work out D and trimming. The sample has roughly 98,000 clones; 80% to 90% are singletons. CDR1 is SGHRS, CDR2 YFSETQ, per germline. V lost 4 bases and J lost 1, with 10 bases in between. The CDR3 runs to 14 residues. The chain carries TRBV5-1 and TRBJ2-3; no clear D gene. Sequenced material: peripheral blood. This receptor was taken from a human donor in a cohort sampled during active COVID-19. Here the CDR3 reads CASSVISGTDTQYF. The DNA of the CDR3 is TGCGCCAGCAGCGTAATTTCCGGCACAGATACGCAGTATTTT. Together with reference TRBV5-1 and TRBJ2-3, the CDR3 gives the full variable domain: KAGVTQTPRYLIKTRGQQVTLSCSPISGHRSVSWYQQTPGQGLQFLFEYFSETQRNKGNFPGRFSGRQFSNSRSEMNVSTLELGDSALYLCASSVISGTDTQYFGPGTRLTVL.